The clone carrying this T cell receptor beta chain was seen ten or more times. Its antigen is still unknown. The entry originates in a study of early T cells in non-severe SARS-CoV-2 infection. Overall study context: Whole-blood bulk RNA, unsorted, was sequenced, and chains were unpaired. Notes on the study in general: The matching step, a VDJdb search, favored anti-spike CD8 responses and missed private and CD4 specificities.

Unique molecular identifiers tagged individual cDNA molecules. MiXCR was run by TCRdb on the 5' RACE reads, yielding one entry per CDR3 protein. This sample has 100,000 or so distinct CDR3 sequences; approximately 17% occur once, and the top ten carry 5% to 5.5%. The CDR3 runs 12 residues. V lost 6 bases, J lost 10 bases, and 6 bases stayed unmatched. The sample consisted of whole blood, taken at baseline. The chain joins TRBV12-3 or TRBV12-4 to TRBJ2-1; 7 bases align to TRBD2. The sequence came from an adult who was a healthcare worker with PCR-confirmed SARS-CoV-2 infection or an uninfected control (not recorded which). CDR3 bases: TGTGCCAGCAGGGGGGGGGTTAGCGAGCAGTTCTTC. It translates to CASRGGVSEQFF.